This entry concerns a single TCR beta chain. Its target is unknown. Additional DNA sequences in this sample encode the identical CDR3. The sample originates from a study of shared clonotypes between healthy human individuals. Whole-study context: Aged between 18 and 49, the donors were a couple of women and a few men. Study-wide results and limits: A generally larger estimated richness was seen in naive subsets than in memory subsets.

Sequencing was performed with immunoSEQ multiplex PCR; in TCRdb, only in-frame clones are kept and a portion is missing. The table lists around 2.5 million clones, approximately 93% of them singletons. Among the donors, all were Caucasian adults who lived in Nashville, Tennessee. The TCR was taken from a man aged 18 to 35 in good health. Some clones in this sample may be carry-over from other donors' samples. Sequencing was performed on naive CD4+ T cells from PBMCs. Subset of the sample: CD45RA+ positively selected.

The CDR3 reads CASSLGTGGYYEQYF. Here the CDR3 DNA reads TGCGCCAGCAGCTTAGGGACAGGGGGCTACTACGAGCAGTACTTC. The genes are TRBV5-1 and TRBJ2-7; 12 positions match TRBD1. V lost 2 bases to trimming and J lost 3 bases; unmatched junction nucleotides: 3. The CDR3 loop spans 15 amino acids. Germline CDR1 reads SGHRS; CDR2 reads YFSETQ.